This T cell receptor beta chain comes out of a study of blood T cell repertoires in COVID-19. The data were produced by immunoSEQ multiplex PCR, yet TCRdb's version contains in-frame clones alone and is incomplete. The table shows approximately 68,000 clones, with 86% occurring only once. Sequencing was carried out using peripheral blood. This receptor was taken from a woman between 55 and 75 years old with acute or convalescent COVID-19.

CDR3: CASSLDGRGNQPQHF. The CDR3 nucleotides read TGTGCCAGCAGCTTAGATGGACGGGGGAATCAGCCCCAGCATTTT. The rearrangement joins TRBV11-2 to TRBJ1-5; tentative D call: TRBD1 (5 bases). The germline CDR1 and CDR2 sequences are SGHAT and FQNNGV. The CDR3 runs 15 residues. The V and J ends lost 0 bases and 4 bases respectively, with 10 bases between them.